Each of the 28 T cell receptor beta chains below was sequenced from the same sample in a study of blood T cells in healthy people across ages. Next came a second PCR, run for about 7 to 11 cycles, which used a sample-barcoded 5' primer along with a J-beta primer mix. From the 5' RACE reads, TCRdb called clonotypes with MiXCR, one entry per CDR3 protein. The sample lists 800,000 to 950,000 distinct CDR3 sequences; 40% to 60% were seen once. What was sequenced was blood. The source of these receptors is a man aged 25 to 45 in good health.

The chain employs TRBV4-1 and TRBJ1-1; D is uncertain. V lost 3 bases, J lost 1 base, and 18 bases lay in between. The V gene's germline CDR1 is MGHRA and CDR2 YSYEKL. CDR3 length equals 17 residues. The CDR3 nucleotides are TGCGCCAGCAGCCACCTGAGTGGAAAGGAACCGAACACTGAAGCTTTCTTT. Amino acid sequence: CASSHLSGKEPNTEAFF.

As concerns this clonotype: Germline is not matched at one junction end, which may reflect a read error. The chain combines TRBV7-7 with TRBJ2-1, with D perhaps TRBD1 (5 bases). CDR3 length: 15 amino acids. Germline CDR1 is SSHAT and CDR2 is FNYEAQ (reference sequence). The CDR3 DNA follows: TGTGCTAGCAGCTTAACACAGGCCTCCTACAATGAGCAGTTCTTC. Translating it yields CASSLTQASYNEQFF. The full variable domain, its missing parts supplied by reference TRBV7-7 and TRBJ2-1, is GAGVSQSPRYKVTKRGQDVTLRCDPISSHATLYWYQQALGQGPEFLTYFNYEAQPDKSGLPSDRFSAERPEGSISTLTIQRTEQRDSAMYRCASSLTQASYNEQFFGPGTRLTVL.

Ten or more counts support this clonotype. This sequence joins TRBV7-9 and TRBJ1-5; D gene unclear. The CDR3 consists of 14 residues. CDR1 SEHNR and CDR2 FQNEAQ come from the germline V gene (reference sequence). Trimming stripped 1 base from V and 0 bases from J, with 4 bases between. The CDR3 is CASSLGYSNQPQHF. Here the CDR3 DNA reads TGTGCCAGCAGCTTAGGGTATAGCAATCAGCCCCAGCATTTT.

With respect to this clonotype: One base away lies a much larger clone, so this may be a sequencing read error. This rearrangement joins TRBV3-1 to TRBJ1-2; D may be TRBD1 (5 bases). The CDR3 runs 12 residues. CDR1 is LGHDT, CDR2 YNNKEL, per germline (reference sequence). CDR3 region: CVSSDKGAGYTF. The CDR3 bases are TGTGTCAGCAGCGATAAAGGGGCTGGCTACACCTTC.

This clonotype was seen only a few times. V is TRBV15 and J is TRBJ1-2; D gene ambiguous. V was trimmed by 0 bases and J by 1 base, leaving 9 bases between them. CDR1 and CDR2 from the germline V gene are LNHNV and YYDKDF (reference sequence). CDR3 length: 15 amino acids. The CDR3 nucleotides are TGTGCCACCAGCAGAGAGTTGGGCCTTAACTATGGCTACACCTTC. This sequence encodes CATSRELGLNYGYTF.

The chain uses TRBV29-1 and TRBJ1-1, with unresolved D. Germline CDR1 reads SQVTM; CDR2 reads ANQGSEA. The CDR3 is made up of 12 amino acids. Between the trimmed V and J ends, which lost 0 bases and 6 bases, there was a span of 8 bases. CDR3 sequence: CSVEDRTSEAFF. CDR3 nucleotide sequence: TGCAGCGTTGAAGACCGAACTTCTGAAGCTTTCTTT. Full variable domain (remainder filled in from reference TRBV29-1 and TRBJ1-1): SAVISQKPSRDICQRGTSLTIQCQVDSQVTMMFWYRQQPGQSLTLIATANQGSEATYESGFVIDKFPISRPNLTFSTLTVSNMSPEDSSIYLCSVEDRTSEAFFGQGTRLTVV.

A single count supports this clonotype. This sequence joins TRBV6-1 and TRBJ1-5; D not certain. The CDR3 is made up of 16 amino acids. Germline V lookup: CDR1 MNHNS, CDR2 SASEGT. Deletions cut 1 base from V and 0 bases from J, with 10 bases between. Written as DNA, the CDR3 is TGTGCCAGCAGTGAAGAGGCGGACTATAGCAATCAGCCCCAGCATTTT. Its protein is CASSEEADYSNQPQHF.

The chain employs TRBV28 and TRBJ1-5; TRBD1 is a possible D gene (6 bases). The CDR3 sequence is 16 residues long. The V gene's germline CDR1 is MDHEN and CDR2 SYDVKM. V shed 5 bases and J shed 4 bases, with 18 bases lying between them. CDR3 bases: TGTGCCAGCAGTCCAACTAGGGGGACGGAGAATCAGCCCCAGCATTTT. It yields the protein CASSPTRGTENQPQHF.

In this sample, this clonotype turned up a few times. The V and J genes are TRBV5-5 and TRBJ1-2, with D maybe TRBD1 (5 bases). Germline values: CDR1 SGHKS, CDR2 YYEKEE (reference sequence). The CDR3 is 20 amino acids. V lost 3 bases and J lost 1, with 28 bases in between. DNA of the CDR3: TGTGCCAGCAGCTCCAAGGTAGCCGGGACCAACCTTATGAGTAACTATGGCTACACCTTC. Translating gives CASSSKVAGTNLMSNYGYTF. Full variable domain (outside the CDR3, taken from reference TRBV5-5 and TRBJ1-2): DAGVTQSPTHLIKTRGQQVTLRCSPISGHKSVSWYQQVLGQGPQFIFQYYEKEERGRGNFPDRFSARQFPNYSSELNVNALLLGDSALYLCASSSKVAGTNLMSNYGYTFGSGTRLTVV.

Written as DNA, the CDR3 is TGTGCCATCAATGGGGAGTACTACGAGCAGTACTTC. Translated: CAINGEYYEQYF. This rearrangement joins TRBV10-3 to TRBJ2-4; weak D call: TRBD2 (5 bases). Gene TRBJ2-7 matches the end of the DNA better, so the J call may be wrong. In germline, CDR1 is ENHRY, CDR2 SYGVKD. The CDR3 length is 12 residues.

The chain is built from TRBV7-2 and TRBJ2-5, with 10 bases aligning to TRBD2. The CDR3 sequence is 14 residues long. V was clipped by 3 bases and J by 11 bases; unmatched bases: 9. CDR1 is SGHTA, CDR2 FQGNSA, per germline. In DNA, the CDR3 is TGTGCCAGCAGCTTTGGGGGACTAGCGAGTGAGCAGTACTTC. As protein: CASSFGGLASEQYF.

The chain is built from TRBV2 and TRBJ1-4; no reliable D call. Germline CDR1 and CDR2: SNHLY and FYNNEI. The CDR3 runs to 15 residues. Trimming cost V 6 bases and J 5 bases, with 16 bases left between them. Here the CDR3 DNA reads TGTGCCAGCAGCGCAAACCTAGCCCCCAATGAAAAACTGTTTTTT. It yields the protein CASSANLAPNEKLFF. The variable domain in full, completed from reference TRBV2 and TRBJ1-4, reads EPEVTQTPSHQVTQMGQEVILRCVPISNHLYFYWYRQILGQKVEFLVSFYNNEISEKSEIFDDQFSVERPDGSNFTLKIRSTKLEDSAMYFCASSANLAPNEKLFFGSGTQLSVL.

This clonotype was recorded a few times. The rearrangement uses TRBV7-2 and TRBJ2-1, with 8 bases that match TRBD1. The CDR3 length is 15 residues. Germline V CDR1 and CDR2: SGHTA, FQGNSA. The V and J ends lost 4 bases and 1 base, in that order; junction bases with no gene match: 3. The DNA of the CDR3 is TGTGCCAGCAGCTGGACAGGGACTTCCTACAATGAGCAGTTCTTC. Protein sequence: CASSWTGTSYNEQFF.

The genes are TRBV25-1 and TRBJ2-5; 10 bases are a match to TRBD1. Germline CDR1 is MGHDK and CDR2 is SYGVNS. With V trimmed by 10 bases and J by 5 bases, 10 bases remained unmatched. There are 14 residues in the CDR3. CDR3 amino acids: CAISKTGGFETQYF. As DNA, the CDR3 is TGTGCCATCTCGAAGACAGGGGGCTTTGAGACCCAGTACTTC.

The chain is built from TRBV30 and TRBJ1-5; 7 bases line up with TRBD1. The junction had 12 bases not matched to a gene; V was cut back by 7 bases and J by 6 bases. The CDR3 spans 14 residues. The germline gives CDR1 GTSNPN, CDR2 SVGIG (reference sequence). The CDR3 spells CASGGPSGSQPQHF. Here the CDR3 DNA reads TGTGCCTCAGGGGGGCCCTCAGGCAGTCAGCCCCAGCATTTT.

This chain links TRBV3-1 with TRBJ2-7, with D perhaps given as TRBD1 or TRBD2 (6 bases each). The CDR3 runs 14 residues. Between the trimmed V and J ends, which lost 4 bases and 6 bases, there was a span of 16 bases. Germline assignment: CDR1 LGHDT and CDR2 YNNKEL (reference sequence). CDR3 region: CASSPLRGLVEQYF. Written as DNA, the CDR3 is TGTGCCAGCAGCCCCCTTCGGGGGCTCGTCGAGCAGTACTTC.

In this sample, this clonotype turned up many times. V gene TRBV29-1 combines with J gene TRBJ2-7; D ambiguous. The CDR3 is made up of 11 amino acids. The germline V gene has CDR1 SQVTM and CDR2 ANQGSEA. V lost 4 bases to trimming and J lost 0 bases, with 4 bases between them. CDR3 loop: CSVGGSYEQYF. CDR3 sequence (DNA): TGCAGCGTTGGAGGCTCCTACGAGCAGTACTTC.

In regard to this clonotype: Compared with germline, one end of the junction differs, possibly owing to a read error. The J gene is TRBJ2-5, the V gene TRBV5-1, with TRBD1 identical over 9 bases. The CDR3 sequence is 16 residues long. In germline, CDR1 is SGHRS, CDR2 YFSETQ. The DNA for the CDR3 is TGCGCCAGCAGTTTGGGCGGGACAGGGCGTTTCGAGACCCAGTACTTC. Its protein is CASSLGGTGRFETQYF.

This clonotype appeared many times. The chain uses TRBV11-1 and TRBJ2-7; 11 bases fit TRBD1. J lost 3 bases, V lost 3 bases, and 1 base had no gene match. The V gene's germline CDR1 is SGHAT and CDR2 FQDESV (reference sequence). The CDR3 consists of 14 residues. Here the CDR3 reads CASSLDRGLYEQYF. The DNA of the CDR3 is TGTGCCAGCAGCTTGGACAGGGGGCTCTACGAGCAGTACTTC.

This clonotype was counted many times. J is TRBJ1-6 and V is TRBV20-1, with a weak D call TRBD1 (5 bases). In germline, CDR1 is DFQATT, CDR2 SNEGSKA (reference sequence). This CDR3 is built from 14 residues. V was trimmed by 2 bases and J by 8 bases, leaving 13 bases between them. CDR3 sequence (DNA): TGCAGTGCTAGACCCCGGGACGGGTATTCACCCCTCCACTTT. Amino acids: CSARPRDGYSPLHF.

This clonotype was counted many times. This chain connects TRBV7-2 to TRBJ1-5, with D perhaps TRBD1 (5 bases). Germline V gene data show CDR1 as SGHTA and CDR2 as FQGNSA. CDR3 length: 18 residues. Trimming shortened V by 1 base and J by 1 base, and 17 bases separated the two germline ends. The DNA of the CDR3 is TGTGCCAGCAGCTTAGGGACTAGCGGGGCCCGAAGCAATCAGCCCCAGCATTTT. Amino acids: CASSLGTSGARSNQPQHF.

The rearrangement joins TRBV3-1 to TRBJ1-1; no clear D gene. This CDR3 region has 12 residues. V lost 0 bases and J 10 bases, leaving 9 bases between the germline ends. The germline CDR1 and CDR2 sequences are LGHDT and YNNKEL (reference sequence). CDR3 sequence (DNA): TGTGCCAGCAGCCAAGAAGGCGGAGCAGCTTTCTTT. This encodes CASSQEGGAAFF. Based on the CDR3 plus reference TRBV3-1 and TRBJ1-1, the full variable domain is DTAVSQTPKYLVTQMGNDKSIKCEQNLGHDTMYWYKQDSKKFLKIMFSYNNKELIINETVPNRFSPKSPDKAHLNLHINSLELGDSAVYFCASSQEGGAAFFGQGTRLTVV.

In the case of this clonotype: A much bigger clone sits one base away, suggesting this may be a read error. This chain joins TRBV12-3 or TRBV12-4 and TRBJ2-5; no firm D call. Trimming left V 7 bases short and J 11 bases short, with 20 bases between. The CDR3 has 13 residues. CDR3 DNA sequence: TGTGCCAGCACCACGGTAGGAGTCTACGTGCAGTACTTC. Translated, it gives CASTTVGVYVQYF.

The rearrangement uses TRBV7-2 and TRBJ2-1; D tentatively reads TRBD1 or TRBD2 (6 bases each). The germline V gene has CDR1 SGHTA and CDR2 FQGNSA. Trimming cost V 3 bases and J 3 bases, with 18 bases left between them. This CDR3 has 17 residues. The CDR3 loop reads CASSLGGRGVVYNEQFF. The CDR3 nucleotides read TGTGCCAGCAGCTTGGGCGGAAGGGGGGTCGTCTACAATGAGCAGTTCTTC.

This chain uses TRBV6-2 or TRBV6-3 with TRBJ2-1, with D perhaps TRBD1 or TRBD2 (5 bases each). The V and J ends lost 5 bases and 7 bases respectively, with 15 bases between them. This CDR3 is 14 amino acids long. The germline CDR1 and CDR2 sequences are MNHEY and SVGEGT. CDR3 sequence (DNA): TGTGCCAGCAGTAGGGAGATGGGGGTAAATGAGCAGTTCTTC. Its protein is CASSREMGVNEQFF.

The V gene is TRBV11-1, the J gene TRBJ2-1, with D possibly TRBD2 on 5 matching bases. This CDR3 contains 15 residues. Germline V gene lookup returns CDR1 SGHAT and CDR2 FQDESV (reference sequence). V shed 7 bases and J shed 2 bases, with 15 bases lying between them. In nucleotides, the CDR3 is TGTGCCAGCACGCGACGGGGTAGGGCCTACAATGAGCAGTTCTTC. It codes for CASTRRGRAYNEQFF. The variable domain in full, completed from reference TRBV11-1 and TRBJ2-1, reads EAEVAQSPRYKITEKSQAVAFWCDPISGHATLYWYRQILGQGPELLVQFQDESVVDDSQLPKDRFSAERLKGVDSTLKIQPAELGDSAMYLCASTRRGRAYNEQFFGPGTRLTVL.

This clonotype came up a few times. This chain links TRBV15 with TRBJ1-4; D not certain. With 0 bases removed from V and 4 bases from J, the gap between germline ends came to 9 bases. The CDR3 is 15 residues long. CDR1 and CDR2 from the germline V gene are LNHNV and YYDKDF (reference sequence). The CDR3 reads CATSRDRAVNEKLFF. The CDR3 nucleotides are TGTGCCACCAGCAGAGATCGGGCAGTTAATGAAAAACTGTTTTTT.

J is TRBJ2-1 and V is TRBV10-3; 11 bases map to TRBD2. From germline, CDR1 is ENHRY and CDR2 SYGVKD. This CDR3 spans 14 amino acids. V dropped 4 bases and J dropped 7; count of bases not matched to a gene: 3. CDR3 sequence (DNA): TGTGCCATCAGTGCTAGCGGGGGGTGGAATGAGCAGTTCTTC. Its protein product is CAISASGGWNEQFF.